This TCR beta chain was sequenced for a study of blood T cell repertoires in COVID-19 (TCRdb year 2020). A note on the overall study: Samples covering the acute and convalescent phases of COVID-19 were provided by collaborators in the United States, Italy and Spain. The material from the prospective study consisted of cDNA or gDNA derived from T cells, B-cell-depleted T cells, or PBMCs. The dataset comprised deeply sampled blood TCRbeta repertoires from subjects exposed to, actively infected with, or recovered from COVID-19. A freely available public database, intended as a resource for researchers studying the immune response to SARS-CoV-2, is where the repertoires were released. The samples were drawn from two sources: the first 160 participants of the ongoing ImmuneRACE study, and fewer than 1,500 subjects contributed by 6 global collaborators. Nearly every sample came with metadata listing a de-identified subject ID, COVID-19 status, age in years and sex. Where HLA class I and class II types were available, the types were taken from metadata supplied by the sample provider, not from assay-based typing.

Paper-wide results and their limitations: The amount of clinical and demographic metadata varied by source and participant and was provided uncurated.

CDR1 and CDR2 were assigned from the germline V gene as SGHRS and YFSETQ. V has 2 bases trimmed and J has 0 bases trimmed; junction bases matching no gene number 5. From the cysteine up to the phenylalanine, the CDR3 has a length of 15 residues. CDR3 DNA is the only sequence kept; it has 45 bases, read in frame from the first base. Concerning this clone itself: Its specific antigen is unknown. Base qualities are not recorded, but no much larger clone differs from it by a single base.

The collaborating institutions used their own protocols to collect whole blood in K2EDTA tubes. Collaborator samples were shipped for TCRbeta analysis as frozen whole blood, isolated PBMCs, or DNA extracted from either sample type. TCRbeta CDR3 regions were amplified from genomic DNA using the immunoSEQ Assay, a bias-controlled multiplex PCR. As for the original processing: Within the assay, amplification of reference gene primers was used to estimate how many nucleated cells each sample contained. To quantify the absolute abundance of each unique TCRbeta CDR3 rearrangement, sequence reads were collapsed and filtered. For each sample, productive Simpson clonality was calculated as the square root of Simpson's diversity index over productive rearrangements. In TCRdb, the immuneACCESS table is reduced to in-frame sequences with V and J assigned. These tables do not hold every clone; where another copy was compared, an unresolved V gene accounts for under half, and the others remain unexplained. From that table come the V and J calls and clone size; the DNA was used to work out D and trimming. This sample holds roughly 38,000 clones; 85% to 90% were observed only once. The ten largest clones represent approximately 60% of the sample.

The clonotype originates from a man between 65 and 79 years old with acute or convalescent COVID-19. Sequencing was performed on peripheral blood. This sequence uses TRBV5-1 and TRBJ2-7; TRBD1 agrees with 7 junctional bases. The nucleotide sequence is TGCGCCAGCAGCTTTGACAGGGTGACCTCCTACGAGCAGTACTTC. Its protein product is CASSFDRVTSYEQYF.